The 20 T cell receptor beta chains listed next were all sequenced from one sample in a study of T cells after yellow fever vaccination. TCRdb independently ran MiXCR on the 5' RACE reads; one entry per CDR3 protein. The table shows 70,000 or so distinct CDR3 sequences, with under 9.5% occurring only once. The starting material was CD8+ T cells sorted from PBMCs, obtained roughly 10 days after the first yellow fever vaccination. These receptors originate from a man between 18 and 29 years old who received the YFV17D yellow fever vaccine.

This clonotype was counted at least ten times. The chain couples TRBV20-1 to TRBJ2-2, with a possible D match to TRBD2 (5 bases). With 0 bases removed from V and 6 bases from J, the gap between germline ends came to 14 bases. The V gene's germline CDR1 is DFQATT and CDR2 SNEGSKA (reference sequence). This CDR3 has 15 amino acids. The DNA of the CDR3 is TGCAGTGCTAGAGATACCCCAGCGAGGGCCGGGGAGCTGTTTTTT. The encoded protein is CSARDTPARAGELFF.

About this clonotype itself: A much larger clone lies one base from this, so it may be a read error. This chain joins TRBV4-2 and TRBJ2-3; a weak D match, TRBD2 (6 bases). Germline V gene sequence: CDR1 LGHNA, CDR2 YNFKEQ. V was cut by 7 bases and J by 3 bases, with 14 bases left in between. This CDR3 is built from 14 residues. The CDR3 here is CASNAEGPTDTQYF. The CDR3, as DNA: TGTGCCAGCAATGCGGAGGGGCCGACAGATACGCAGTATTTT.

This clonotype was detected ten times or more. The chain is built from TRBV7-3 and TRBJ1-6; D perhaps matches TRBD1 (5 bases). Trimming left V 5 bases short and J 9 bases short, with 14 bases between. Germline lookup yields CDR1 SGHTA and CDR2 FQGTGA. The length of the CDR3 is 14 residues. CDR3: CASSLRPGGSPLHF. The CDR3, as DNA: TGTGCCAGCAGCCTACGACCCGGGGGTTCACCCCTCCACTTT.

Only a few counts were recorded for this clonotype. The gene calls are TRBV27 and TRBJ2-3, with D possibly being TRBD1 (5 bases). This CDR3 spans 12 amino acids. Trimming shortened V by 4 bases and J by 6 bases, and 8 bases separated the two germline ends. Germline-derived CDR1 and CDR2 are MNHEY and SMNVEV (reference sequence). This CDR3 reads CASSWGADTQYF. As DNA, the CDR3 is TGTGCCAGCAGTTGGGGCGCGGATACGCAGTATTTT.

This clonotype turned up a few times. The gene calls are TRBV5-6 and TRBJ1-2, with D unresolved. CDR1 and CDR2 from the germline V gene are SGHDT and YYEEEE. The CDR3 contains 12 residues. V lost 5 bases to trimming and J lost 7 bases, with 12 bases between them. CDR3 residues: CASSSGVGGYTF. The CDR3 coding sequence is TGTGCCAGCAGTTCTGGTGTTGGTGGCTACACCTTC.

The V and J genes are TRBV6-5 and TRBJ2-2; 7 positions agree with TRBD2. The CDR3 has 16 amino acids. V dropped 2 bases and J dropped 1; count of bases not matched to a gene: 4. Germline CDR1 MNHEY, CDR2 SVGAGI. For the CDR3, the DNA is TGTGCCAGCAGTTACGTCCCGGGGGGGAACACCGGGGAGCTGTTTTTT. Encoded protein: CASSYVPGGNTGELFF.

This clonotype appeared many times. The chain joins TRBV11-2 to TRBJ1-3; 8 bases are a match to TRBD1. CDR1 SGHAT and CDR2 FQNNGV come from the germline V gene. Trimming at V came to 0 bases and at J to 0 bases, leaving 19 bases not matched to a gene. CDR3 length: 22 amino acids. CDR3 region: CASSLEGASGTGGSFSGNTIYF. The DNA for the CDR3 is TGTGCCAGCAGCTTAGAGGGGGCTTCCGGGACAGGTGGATCCTTCTCTGGAAACACCATATATTTT.

The J gene is TRBJ2-1, the V gene TRBV3-1; 9 bases align to TRBD2. The V gene's germline CDR1 is LGHDT and CDR2 YNNKEL (reference sequence). V was pared by 4 bases and J by 7 bases, with 8 bases of the junction left unmatched. The CDR3 is 15 residues long. The CDR3 here is CASSPAGGLGNEQFF. For the CDR3, the DNA is TGTGCCAGCAGCCCTGCGGGGGGGTTGGGTAATGAGCAGTTCTTC.

This clonotype appeared many times. DNA of the CDR3: TGTGCCAGCAGCGCGGGCGACGGATACCTCTACAATGAGCAGTTCTTC. This codes for CASSAGDGYLYNEQFF. The rearrangement links TRBV9 to TRBJ2-1; D remains ambiguous. Trimming cost V 3 bases and J 3 bases, with 16 bases left between them. Germline V gene lookup returns CDR1 SGDLS and CDR2 YYNGEE. The CDR3 consists of 16 residues.

The V and J genes are TRBV30 and TRBJ1-4, with a tentative D call TRBD1 (5 bases). With 4 bases removed from V and 2 bases from J, the gap between germline ends came to 8 bases. The CDR3 is 13 amino acids. Germline loops: CDR1 GTSNPN, CDR2 SVGIG (reference sequence). The DNA of the CDR3 is TGTGCCTGGACCAGGGTGACTAATGAAAAACTGTTTTTT. This encodes CAWTRVTNEKLFF.

V and J are TRBV7-2 and TRBJ2-7; TRBD1 matches 7 bases. The CDR3 extends over 14 amino acids. With 3 bases clipped from V and 2 bases from J, the junction kept 4 bases outside the gene matches. Germline loops: CDR1 SGHTA, CDR2 FQGNSA. Written as DNA, the CDR3 is TGTGCCAGCAGCTTTTACAGGGGTGCCTACGAGCAGTACGTC. Translation gives CASSFYRGAYEQYV.

This chain uses TRBV4-2 with TRBJ1-1; possibly TRBD1 for D (6 bases). V gave up 4 bases and J gave up 4 bases, with 13 bases separating them. Germline lookup yields CDR1 LGHNA and CDR2 YNFKEQ. This CDR3 spans 14 amino acids. The CDR3 DNA reads as TGTGCCAGCAGCCCCGAGGGGGGTTTCACTGAAGCTTTCTTT. Its translation: CASSPEGGFTEAFF.

The sample holds many counts of this clonotype. The chain joins TRBV7-9 to TRBJ2-7, with D possibly TRBD1 on 5 matching bases. The V end was cut by 5 bases, the J end by 4 bases, with 18 bases between. The CDR3 consists of 15 residues. Germline V CDR1 and CDR2: SEHNR, FQNEAQ (reference sequence). CDR3 sequence: CASSRTSGFKYEQYV. The CDR3 coding sequence is TGTGCCAGCAGCAGGACCTCAGGGTTTAAATACGAGCAGTACGTC.

This clonotype was seen repeatedly, ten times or more. This rearrangement joins TRBV27 to TRBJ2-1; D is unresolved. This CDR3 spans 11 amino acids. With 4 bases removed from V and 6 bases from J, the gap between germline ends came to 4 bases. Germline V gene data show CDR1 as MNHEY and CDR2 as SMNVEV (reference sequence). DNA of the CDR3: TGTGCCAGCAGTTCCCCCAATGAGCAGTTCTTC. Its protein product is CASSSPNEQFF.

This clonotype was observed many times. V usage is TRBV27 and J usage is TRBJ2-1, with D perhaps matching TRBD1 (8 bases). The CDR3 is 14 amino acids. V dropped 6 bases and J dropped 9 bases, with 18 bases sitting between them. From germline, CDR1 is MNHEY and CDR2 SMNVEV (reference sequence). CDR3 amino acids: CASRPKQGGFEQFF. The CDR3 nucleotides read TGTGCCAGCAGACCTAAACAGGGGGGGTTTGAGCAGTTCTTC.

This sequence joins TRBV7-3 and TRBJ2-3, with a possible D match to TRBD1 (6 bases). Germline V gene lookup returns CDR1 SGHTA and CDR2 FQGTGA. The germline V and J ends were trimmed by 2 bases and 2 bases, with 14 bases remaining between them. CDR3 size: 16 residues. The CDR3 DNA reads TGTGCCAGCAGCTTAGGGTACAGGGTAACCACAGATACGCAGTATTTT. Protein product: CASSLGYRVTTDTQYF.

This clonotype has a count of ten or more. This rearrangement joins TRBV10-3 to TRBJ2-7; 7 positions match TRBD1. The CDR3 contains 13 residues. Germline lookup yields CDR1 ENHRY and CDR2 SYGVKD. The V and J ends lost 10 bases and 0 bases, in that order; junction bases with no gene match: 6. CDR3 in amino acids: CATQGQFSYEQYV. CDR3 DNA sequence: TGTGCCACCCAGGGACAGTTCTCCTACGAGCAGTACGTC.

This clonotype was found many times. The V and J genes are TRBV7-7 and TRBJ2-7; D may be TRBD1 (6 bases). The length of the CDR3 is 11 residues. CDR1 is SSHAT and CDR2 is FNYEAQ in the germline V gene (reference sequence). CDR3: CASSAGDEQYV. The DNA of the CDR3 is TGTGCTAGCAGCGCAGGGGACGAGCAGTACGTC.

This clonotype occurred many times. V gene TRBV13 combines with J gene TRBJ2-7; TRBD2 is a possible D gene (6 bases). Germline V gene sequence: CDR1 PRHDT, CDR2 FYEKMQ (reference sequence). This CDR3 contains 15 residues. Trimming stripped 6 bases from V and 2 bases from J, with 17 bases between. CDR3 coding DNA: TGTGCCAGCAGGGAGAGGGGACTTGGGCCCTACGAGCAGTACTTC. It yields the protein CASRERGLGPYEQYF.

Only a few counts were recorded for this clonotype. The V call is TRBV19, the J call TRBJ1-4; a possible D gene is TRBD1 (6 bases). The CDR3 runs 14 residues. The germline V gene has CDR1 LNHDA and CDR2 SQIVND (reference sequence). Trimming stripped 3 bases from V and 7 bases from J, with 12 bases between. In DNA form, the CDR3 reads TGTGCCAGTAGTATGGTAGGGGGAGTTGAAAAACTGTTTTTT. This translates into CASSMVGGVEKLFF.